What follows is one T cell receptor (beta chain) and its context. As yet, its antigen is unknown. The data originate from a study of blood T cells in healthy people across ages. Study-level points and caveats: Among T cells, TCR beta diversity per million cells dropped roughly linearly as age rose.

Germline V gives CDR1 LGHNA, CDR2 YSLEER. Losses at the gene ends were 4 bases for V and 7 bases for J; bases not matched to a gene: 10. CDR3 length: 15 residues. The second PCR ran about 6 to 11 cycles with a sample-barcoded 5' primer and J-beta primers. Every cDNA molecule carried a tag from a template-switch adaptor bearing 12 random nucleotides. From each sample, at least 3 million paired-end reads containing CDR3 were obtained. TCRdb fed the 5' RACE reads into MiXCR, producing one record per CDR3 protein. The data hold 650,000 to 1,000,000 distinct CDR3 sequences, with 35% to 40% observed a single time. The draw of peripheral blood yielded approximately 10 milliliters from each donor.

The V gene is TRBV4-3, the J gene TRBJ2-7, with 10 bases fitting TRBD2. The sample was blood. This receptor was taken from a man younger than 35 in good health. The CDR3 bases are TGCGCCAGCAGCCCAACGACTAGCGGGTGGCGTGAGCAGTACTTC. It yields the protein CASSPTTSGWREQYF.